This TCR beta chain is from a study of T cells in Graves' hyperthyroidism and ophthalmopathy. Whole-study results and caveats: For ophthalmopathy, model prediction preceded onset by a median about 6.4 months.

As for this clonotype: Its antigen is not known.

Germline V gene data show CDR1 as SGHVS and CDR2 as FNYEAQ. Deletions cut 5 bases from V and 1 base from J, with 17 bases between. The CDR3 covers 16 residues. Amplification of TCR beta CDR3 regions was performed using RNA transcripts as template. An initial round of RT-PCR targeting the TCR CDR3 relied on the HTBI primer set. TCRdb ran MiXCR on the multiplex PCR reads and lists one entry per CDR3 protein. Of under 700,000 distinct CDR3 sequences in the sample, about 43% are singletons; the top ten hold nearly 8.5%. Recently diagnosed hyperthyroidism of less than 2 months' duration affected patients aged 18 to 65.

The receptor was isolated from a young woman with Graves' hyperthyroidism. The V gene is TRBV7-6, the J gene TRBJ2-5, with TRBD2 as a possible D gene (5 bases). The sequencing sample was made of peripheral blood or thyroid tissue (not recorded which). The CDR3 nucleotides are TGTGCCAGCAGCCATTCCGGGATCGTCAGCCAAGAGACCCAGTACTTC. Translating it yields CASSHSGIVSQETQYF.